Each of the 3 T cell receptor beta chains below was sequenced from the same sample in a study of OX40 agonist ivuxolimab in advanced cancers. Sequenced by immunoSEQ multiplex PCR; TCRdb stores in-frame clones only, minus some. Of 95,000 or so clones listed, 70% to 90% are singletons. The sequencing used CD4+ or CD8+ T cells sorted from blood, collected in a trial of the OX40 agonist ivuxolimab. Receptors originate from an adult with an advanced solid tumor such as melanoma, head and neck, liver or kidney cancer.

The chain has TRBV13 and TRBJ2-5, with 9 bases matching TRBD2. Judging by the DNA end, TRBJ2-7 fits better; the J call may be wrong. The CDR3 sequence is 14 residues long. In germline, CDR1 is PRHDT, CDR2 FYEKMQ (reference sequence). The CDR3 coding sequence is TGTGCCAGCAGCCGGACTAGCGATCCCTACGAGCAGTACTTC. Protein: CASSRTSDPYEQYF.

V is TRBV28 and J is TRBJ2-5, with a possible D match to TRBD2 (6 bases). Near its end, the DNA agrees better with TRBJ2-7, so the J call may be wrong. This CDR3 has 16 amino acids. From germline, CDR1 is MDHEN and CDR2 SYDVKM. This CDR3 reads CASSPGGAARRDEQYF. The CDR3 DNA sequence: TGTGCCAGCAGCCCCGGGGGAGCGGCCCGTCGGGACGAGCAGTACTTC.

The CDR3 here is CASSQDEARWGYTF. CDR3 DNA: TGCGCCAGCAGCCAAGATGAGGCCCGCTGGGGCTACACCTTC. This chain connects TRBV4-3 to TRBJ1-2, with D unclear. CDR3 length: 14 residues. The V gene lost 0 bases and the J gene lost 8 bases, with 13 bases spanning the gap. Germline V CDR1 and CDR2: LGHNA, YSLEER.